The 17 T cell receptor beta chains presented below share a single source sample, sequenced in a study of naive and memory T cell subsets (dated by TCRdb to 2016 to 2017). General conclusions and limits of the study: A few larger clonotypes were present in naive repertoires, particularly the CD8 repertoires, and these clonotypes were possibly memory cells re-expressing CD45RA.

Their recognized antigens are unknown. The receptor library was made with UMI-ligation and nested PCR. Sequencing used an Illumina MiSeq. The beta constant-region primer was an equimolar mix of two oligonucleotides covering both TRBC1 and TRBC2. The ligated cDNA went through four rounds of PCR with nested alpha and beta constant-region primers together with the SP2 primer. TCRdb passed the public sequencing reads through fastp at Q25 and MiXCR, retaining productive beta sequences. For every CDR3 protein sequence, its rows merge into one entry that carries the most common genes and DNA. The sample includes under 150,000 distinct CDR3 sequences, with about a fifth observed a single time. The ten biggest clones cover 0.55% to 0.75% of the sample. Source material: naive CD8+ T cells from blood. The cell subset or site tag for this specimen amounts to: naive T cells, CD45RA high CD27+. The receptors here all came from a human donor in good health.

The chain joins TRBV29-1 to TRBJ1-2; D remains ambiguous. The CDR3 covers 11 residues. With 3 bases removed from V and 7 bases from J, the gap between germline ends came to 9 bases. Germline values: CDR1 SQVTM, CDR2 ANQGSEA. As DNA, the CDR3 is TGCAGCGTTGATCAATCCGGTGGCTACACCTTC. Protein product: CSVDQSGGYTF.

This chain uses TRBV6-2 or TRBV6-3 with TRBJ1-5, with D maybe TRBD1 (5 bases). This CDR3 region has 15 residues. Trimming stripped 2 bases from V and 4 bases from J, with 12 bases between. Germline loops: CDR1 MNHEY, CDR2 SVGEGT. DNA of the CDR3: TGTGCCAGCAGTTACGGGACTGGACGTAATCAGCCCCAGCATTTT. Residues: CASSYGTGRNQPQHF.

This clonotype was counted only a few times. V usage is TRBV29-1 and J usage is TRBJ2-1, with D perhaps TRBD1 or TRBD2 (5 bases each). V was trimmed by 0 bases and J by 9 bases, leaving 21 bases between them. The CDR3 consists of 16 residues. CDR1 is SQVTM, CDR2 ANQGSEA, per germline. The CDR3 sequence: CSVEDPRDRKKGEQFF. CDR3 in DNA: TGCAGCGTTGAAGACCCACGGGACCGAAAAAAGGGTGAGCAGTTCTTC.

The gene calls are TRBV6-1 and TRBJ2-7; D uncertain. CDR1 and CDR2 from the germline V gene are MNHNS and SASEGT. The CDR3 is made up of 12 amino acids. V shed 6 bases and J shed 7 bases, with 13 bases lying between them. CDR3 nucleotide sequence: TGTGCCAGCAGCCTGGGAATCCGAGAGCAGTACTTC. Its protein product is CASSLGIREQYF.

This rearrangement joins TRBV28 to TRBJ2-1; possibly TRBD1 or TRBD2 for D (6 bases each). CDR1 and CDR2 (germline): MDHEN, SYDVKM. The CDR3 sequence is 16 residues long. Trimming pared 7 bases from V and 8 bases from J, leaving 24 bases between. CDR3 sequence: CASTKFSAPRGDEQFF. CDR3 in DNA: TGTGCCAGCACGAAATTTAGCGCCCCGAGGGGGGATGAGCAGTTCTTC.

This clonotype was recorded a few times. V and J are TRBV13 and TRBJ2-7; 8 nucleotides align to TRBD2. The CDR3 contains 14 residues. Germline CDR1 PRHDT, CDR2 FYEKMQ (reference sequence). The V segment lost 1 base and the J segment 2 bases; nucleotides outside the gene matches: 1. Here the CDR3 DNA reads TGTGCCAGCAGCTTAGACGGGAGGGCCTACGAGCAGTACTTC. Translation: CASSLDGRAYEQYF.

The rearrangement joins TRBV6-1 to TRBJ1-2; no reliable D call. Germline loops: CDR1 MNHNS, CDR2 SASEGT. The V and J ends lost 3 bases and 1 base respectively, with 6 bases between them. The length of the CDR3 is 13 residues. The CDR3 loop is CASSDRRNYGYTF. The CDR3 DNA follows: TGTGCCAGCAGTGACAGACGTAACTATGGCTACACCTTC.

In regard to this clonotype: At one of its ends the junction is not consistent with the germline gene, which may arise from a read error. The V gene is TRBV29-1, the J gene TRBJ2-1; 8 nucleotides agree with TRBD2. The CDR3 extends over 14 amino acids. Germline lookup yields CDR1 SQVTM and CDR2 ANQGSEA. CDR3 loop: CSAETGLVEIGQFF. The CDR3 nucleotides are TGCAGCGCTGAAACGGGACTAGTCGAAATTGGGCAGTTCTTC.

V and J are TRBV6-5 and TRBJ1-1, with D unresolved. V lost 0 bases and J lost 1, with 9 bases in between. Germline lookup yields CDR1 MNHEY and CDR2 SVGAGI. CDR3 size: 15 residues. CDR3 in DNA: TGTGCCAGCAGTTACTCCATCCAGGAGAACACTGAAGCTTTCTTT. Amino acids: CASSYSIQENTEAFF.

There are a few counts of this clonotype. This rearrangement joins TRBV27 to TRBJ2-1; TRBD2 matches 8 bases. Germline CDR1 MNHEY, CDR2 SMNVEV (reference sequence). This CDR3 has 17 amino acids. With V trimmed by 4 bases and J by 2 bases, 10 bases remained unmatched. CDR3 in DNA: TGTGCCAGCAGTTACCCCGCTCCGGGGGGGACCTACAATGAGCAGTTCTTC. It encodes CASSYPAPGGTYNEQFF.

This clonotype was seen a handful of times. The chain combines TRBV20-1 with TRBJ2-7, with TRBD1 as a possible D gene (5 bases). Trimming pared 6 bases from V and 0 bases from J, leaving 12 bases between. This CDR3 has 13 residues. Germline lookup yields CDR1 DFQATT and CDR2 SNEGSKA (reference sequence). As DNA, the CDR3 is TGCAGTGCCCCGGACATCCGCTCCTACGAGCAGTACTTC. Translated, it gives CSAPDIRSYEQYF.

This clonotype was observed a handful of times. The V gene is TRBV27, the J gene TRBJ2-7, with TRBD2 as a possible D gene (6 bases). The CDR3 covers 14 residues. Germline loops: CDR1 MNHEY, CDR2 SMNVEV (reference sequence). Trimming left V 5 bases short and J 3 bases short, with 14 bases between. In DNA, the CDR3 is TGTGCCAGCAGTGTCACTAGCTTCGACTACGAGCAGTACTTC. Its translation is CASSVTSFDYEQYF.

The genes are TRBV7-9 and TRBJ2-1, with TRBD2 as a possible D gene (6 bases). Germline-derived CDR1 and CDR2 are SEHNR and FQNEAQ (reference sequence). The CDR3 contains 16 residues. V was trimmed by 7 bases and J by 5 bases, leaving 21 bases between them. The CDR3 nucleotides read TGTGCCAGCACCCCTCGGGTTGGCGGGGATAACAATGAGCAGTTCTTC. This encodes CASTPRVGGDNNEQFF.

This clonotype appeared a few times. The V gene is TRBV5-5, the J gene TRBJ1-1, with D perhaps matching TRBD1 (5 bases). The CDR3 is 13 residues long. Germline V lookup: CDR1 SGHKS, CDR2 YYEKEE (reference sequence). V was clipped by 2 bases and J by 6 bases, with 11 bases between them. The CDR3 reads CASSFGGWPEAFF. The CDR3, as DNA: TGTGCCAGCAGCTTTGGGGGATGGCCTGAAGCTTTCTTT.

The chain has TRBV28 and TRBJ2-7, with 7 bases identical to TRBD2. The trim removed 10 bases at V and 1 base at J, leaving 10 bases unmatched. This CDR3 comprises 14 residues. The germline V gene has CDR1 MDHEN and CDR2 SYDVKM. CDR3 DNA: TGTGCCATCTCCGAACTAGCGCGATCCTACGAGCAGTACTTC. It yields the protein CAISELARSYEQYF.

This chain joins TRBV12-3 or TRBV12-4 and TRBJ1-2; TRBD1 matches at 8 bases. This CDR3 is 16 amino acids long. The V and J ends lost 3 bases and 4 bases, in that order; junction bases with no gene match: 10. The CDR3 loop reads CASSLTGASDLYGYTF. The CDR3 DNA sequence: TGTGCCAGCAGTTTGACAGGGGCGAGTGATCTCTATGGCTACACCTTC.

V is TRBV5-1 and J is TRBJ1-5; no firm D call. Germline V gene lookup returns CDR1 SGHRS and CDR2 YFSETQ. Trimming stripped 0 bases from V and 4 bases from J, with 8 bases between. The CDR3 consists of 14 residues. CDR3 region: CASSLEGGNQPQHF. The CDR3 DNA follows: TGCGCCAGCAGCTTGGAAGGAGGTAATCAGCCCCAGCATTTT.